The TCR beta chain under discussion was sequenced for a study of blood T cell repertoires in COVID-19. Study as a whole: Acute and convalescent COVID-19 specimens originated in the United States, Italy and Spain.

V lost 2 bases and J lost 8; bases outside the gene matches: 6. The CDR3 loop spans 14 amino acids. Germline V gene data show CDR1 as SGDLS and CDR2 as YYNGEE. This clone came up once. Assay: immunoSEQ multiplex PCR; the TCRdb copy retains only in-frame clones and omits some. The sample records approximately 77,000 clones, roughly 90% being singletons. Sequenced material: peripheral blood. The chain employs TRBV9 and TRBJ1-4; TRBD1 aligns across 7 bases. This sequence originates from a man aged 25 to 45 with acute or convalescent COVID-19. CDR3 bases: TGTGCCAGCAGCGTGACAGGGTCGAGCGAAAAACTGTTTTTT. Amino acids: CASSVTGSSEKLFF. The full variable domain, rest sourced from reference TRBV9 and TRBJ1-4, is DSGVTQTPKHLITATGQRVTLRCSPRSGDLSVYWYQQSLDQGLQFLIQYYNGEERAKGNILERFSAQQFPDLHSELNLSSLELGDSALYFCASSVTGSSEKLFFGSGTQLSVL.